A selection of T cell receptor beta chains follows, all from one sample in a study of graft-versus-host responses after intestinal transplantation. Sequencing was performed with immunoSEQ multiplex PCR; in TCRdb, only in-frame clones are kept and a portion is missing. Of about 9,600 clones listed, about 86% are singletons. The input for sequencing was ileum tissue, taken 700 to 850 days after intestinal transplantation. The receptors shown here come from a human patient who received an intestinal transplant, so some T cells may come from the graft donor. CDR3s include the opening cysteine and the closing phenylalanine or tryptophan. Fields, in order: J gene, clone size, D gene, V gene, CDR3 protein, CDR3 DNA. The D gene is left open where the match is weak. Where a row states a size, it is once, few, many or the class of an expanded clone; other rows omit it.

J gene: TRBJ2-7
clone size: once
D gene: NA
V gene: TRBV6-4
CDR3 protein: CASNRRGDYEQYF
CDR3 DNA: TGTGCCAGCAACCGAAGGGGGGACTACGAGCAGTACTTC

J gene: TRBJ2-7
clone size: NA
D gene: NA
V gene: TRBV19
CDR3 protein: CASSILGRDEQYF
CDR3 DNA: TGTGCCAGTAGTATTTTGGGTCGCGACGAGCAGTACTTC

J gene: TRBJ2-7
clone size: NA
D gene: NA
V gene: TRBV19
CDR3 protein: CASSISRQAAYEQYF
CDR3 DNA: TGTGCCAGTAGTATCTCCCGACAGGCCGCCTACGAGCAGTACTTC

J gene: TRBJ2-5
clone size: NA
D gene: NA
V gene: TRBV9
CDR3 protein: CASSVGWGPAGKTQYF
CDR3 DNA: TGTGCCAGCAGCGTTGGTTGGGGGCCAGCTGGAAAGACCCAGTACTTC

J gene: TRBJ2-1
clone size: NA
D gene: NA
V gene: TRBV10-2
CDR3 protein: CASSESYVEQFF
CDR3 DNA: TGCGCCAGCAGTGAGTCTTACGTGGAGCAGTTCTTC

J gene: TRBJ2-3
clone size: NA
D gene: NA
V gene: TRBV5-1
CDR3 protein: CASSLGIRTTTDTQYF
CDR3 DNA: TGCGCCAGCAGCTTAGGGATTAGAACCACCACAGATACGCAGTATTTT

J gene: TRBJ2-4
clone size: NA
D gene: TRBD1
V gene: TRBV2
CDR3 protein: CASTGTANIQYF
CDR3 DNA: TGTGCCAGCACAGGGACAGCAAACATTCAGTACTTC

J gene: TRBJ2-1
clone size: NA
D gene: NA
V gene: TRBV5-4
CDR3 protein: CASSLPPRGADNEQFF
CDR3 DNA: TGTGCCAGCAGCTTACCACCACGGGGGGCGGACAATGAGCAGTTCTTC

J gene: TRBJ2-3
clone size: NA
D gene: NA
V gene: TRBV19
CDR3 protein: CASSPRSSTDTQYF
CDR3 DNA: TGTGCCAGTAGCCCGCGGTCTAGCACAGATACGCAGTATTTT

J gene: TRBJ2-1
clone size: NA
D gene: TRBD2
V gene: TRBV6-5
CDR3 protein: CASRQQREGEQFF
CDR3 DNA: TGTGCCAGCAGACAACAGCGGGAGGGTGAGCAGTTCTTC

J gene: TRBJ2-2
clone size: NA
D gene: TRBD2
V gene: TRBV10-3
CDR3 protein: CAISESGLANTGELFF
CDR3 DNA: TGTGCCATCAGTGAGTCGGGACTAGCAAACACCGGGGAGCTGTTTTTT

J gene: TRBJ2-5
clone size: NA
D gene: TRBD1
V gene: TRBV12-5
CDR3 protein: CASEGTGSVGTQYF
CDR3 DNA: TGTGCTAGTGAGGGGACAGGGAGTGTGGGGACCCAGTACTTC

J gene: TRBJ2-7
clone size: few
D gene: NA
V gene: TRBV18
CDR3 protein: CASSRDSPPYEQYF
CDR3 DNA: TGTGCCAGCTCAAGGGACTCCCCTCCCTACGAGCAGTACTTC

J gene: TRBJ1-5
clone size: NA
D gene: NA
V gene: TRBV6-6
CDR3 protein: CASSYSNTAGPQHF
CDR3 DNA: TGTGCCAGCAGTTACTCGAACACGGCCGGGCCCCAGCATTTT

J gene: TRBJ1-6
clone size: NA
D gene: NA
V gene: TRBV6-6
CDR3 protein: CASSRQDYNSPLHF
CDR3 DNA: TGTGCCAGCAGCCGACAGGACTATAATTCACCCCTCCACTTT

J gene: TRBJ2-7
clone size: NA
D gene: TRBD2
V gene: TRBV10-2
CDR3 protein: CASSESGGRASYEQYF
CDR3 DNA: TGCGCCAGCAGTGAGTCAGGTGGGAGGGCGTCCTACGAGCAGTACTTC

J gene: TRBJ2-6
clone size: few
D gene: NA
V gene: TRBV7-3
CDR3 protein: CASSLRSPGATGANVLTF
CDR3 DNA: TGTGCCAGCAGCTTAAGAAGTCCGGGGGCTACTGGGGCCAACGTCCTGACTTTC

J gene: TRBJ2-3
clone size: once
D gene: NA
V gene: TRBV29-1
CDR3 protein: CSVVRGADTQYF
CDR3 DNA: TGCAGCGTTGTTAGGGGGGCAGATACGCAGTATTTT

J gene: TRBJ1-5
clone size: NA
D gene: NA
V gene: TRBV5-5
CDR3 protein: CASSFQGDQPQHF
CDR3 DNA: TGTGCCAGCAGCTTCCAGGGTGATCAGCCCCAGCATTTT